This TCR beta chain is from a study of shared clonotypes between healthy human individuals. Terminally differentiated effector memory CD45RA+ cells were left out of the naive CD8 fraction, which was CD45RO-negative and positively selected for CCR7. Genomic DNA of every subset was divided equally among multiple immunoSEQ plates. TCRdb keeps only in-frame clones here, not all; method: immunoSEQ multiplex PCR. In the table there are more than 2 million clones, approximately 94% of which are singletons. Trimming took 2 bases from V and 5 from J, leaving 20 bases between them. The CDR3 loop spans 16 amino acids. CDR1 is SGHRS and CDR2 is YFSETQ in the germline V gene.

This TCR was recovered from a young man in good health. Specimen: naive CD8+ T cells sorted from blood. The rearrangement uses TRBV5-1 and TRBJ2-7; perhaps TRBD1 as D (6 bases). The DNA of the CDR3 is TGCGCCAGCAGCTTTCCTCTGGGACACCCAACTGACGAGCAGTACTTC. Its translation: CASSFPLGHPTDEQYF.